The clone carrying this TCR beta chain was recorded a few times. The CDR3 is made up of 14 amino acids. Between the trimmed V and J ends, which lost 6 bases and 2 bases, there was a span of 11 bases. TCRdb processed the 5' RACE reads anew with MiXCR; each CDR3 protein has one entry. The sample yields about 530,000 distinct CDR3 sequences, about 22% seen once. The source of the sample is a study of identical twins. The sample was also linked to a second study, of yellow fever vaccine responses in identical twins.

The genes are TRBV12-3 or TRBV12-4 and TRBJ1-5; D possibly corresponds to TRBD1 (5 bases). The TCR was taken from a young woman in good health. The sequenced sample was CD4+ T cells sorted from blood. DNA for the CDR3: TGTGCCAGCAGCATCAGGGTTGGCAATCAGCCCCAGCATTTT. Its translation: CASSIRVGNQPQHF.